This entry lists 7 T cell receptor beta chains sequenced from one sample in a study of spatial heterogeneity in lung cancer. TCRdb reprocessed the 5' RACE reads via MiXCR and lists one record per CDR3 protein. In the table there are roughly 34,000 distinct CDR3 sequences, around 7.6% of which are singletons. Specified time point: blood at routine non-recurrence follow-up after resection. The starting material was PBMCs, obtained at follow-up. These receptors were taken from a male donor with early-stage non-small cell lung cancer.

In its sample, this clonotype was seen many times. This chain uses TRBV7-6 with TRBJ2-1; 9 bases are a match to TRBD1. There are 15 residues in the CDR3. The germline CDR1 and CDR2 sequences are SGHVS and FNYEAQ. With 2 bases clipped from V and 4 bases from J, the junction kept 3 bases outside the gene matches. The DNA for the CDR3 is TGTGCCAGCAGCTTAATACAGGGGGCGTACAATGAGCAGTTCTTC. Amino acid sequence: CASSLIQGAYNEQFF.

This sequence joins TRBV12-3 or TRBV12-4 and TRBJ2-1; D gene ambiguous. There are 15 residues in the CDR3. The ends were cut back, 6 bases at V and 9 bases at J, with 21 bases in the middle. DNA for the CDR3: TGTGCCAGCAGATTTAGGGCGCAGGCTGGGATTGAGCAGTTCTTC. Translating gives CASRFRAQAGIEQFF.

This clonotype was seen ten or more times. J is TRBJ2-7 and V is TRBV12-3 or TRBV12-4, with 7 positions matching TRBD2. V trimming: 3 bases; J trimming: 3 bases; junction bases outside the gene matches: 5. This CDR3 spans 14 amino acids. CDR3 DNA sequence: TGTGCCAGCAGTTTTGGGGGGGGACTCTACGAGCAGTACTTC. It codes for CASSFGGGLYEQYF.

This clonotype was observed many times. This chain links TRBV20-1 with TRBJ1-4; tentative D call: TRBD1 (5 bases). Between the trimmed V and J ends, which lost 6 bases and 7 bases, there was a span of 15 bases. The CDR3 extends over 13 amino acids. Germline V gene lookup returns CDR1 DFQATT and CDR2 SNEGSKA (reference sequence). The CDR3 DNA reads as TGCAGTGCCCCGGACTCTGGGGGTGAAAAACTGTTTTTT. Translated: CSAPDSGGEKLFF.

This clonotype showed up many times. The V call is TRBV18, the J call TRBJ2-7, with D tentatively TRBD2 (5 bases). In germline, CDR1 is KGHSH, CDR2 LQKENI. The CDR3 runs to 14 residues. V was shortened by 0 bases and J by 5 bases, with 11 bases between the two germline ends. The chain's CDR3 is CASSPPVLGHEQYF. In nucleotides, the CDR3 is TGTGCCAGCTCACCACCCGTACTAGGCCACGAGCAGTACTTC.

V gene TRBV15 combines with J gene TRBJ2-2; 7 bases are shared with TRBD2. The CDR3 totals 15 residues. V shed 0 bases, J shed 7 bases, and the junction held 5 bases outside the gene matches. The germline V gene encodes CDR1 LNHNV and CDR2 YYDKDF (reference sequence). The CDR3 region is CATSRETGGGGELFF. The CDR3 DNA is TGTGCCACCAGCAGAGAGACGGGGGGTGGCGGGGAGCTGTTTTTT.

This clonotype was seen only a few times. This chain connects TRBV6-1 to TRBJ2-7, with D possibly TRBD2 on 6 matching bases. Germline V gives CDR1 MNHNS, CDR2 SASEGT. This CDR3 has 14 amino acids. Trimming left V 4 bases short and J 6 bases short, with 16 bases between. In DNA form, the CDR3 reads TGTGCCAGCAGTGGGGCTAGCGCGTACGTCGAGCAGTACTTC. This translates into CASSGASAYVEQYF.